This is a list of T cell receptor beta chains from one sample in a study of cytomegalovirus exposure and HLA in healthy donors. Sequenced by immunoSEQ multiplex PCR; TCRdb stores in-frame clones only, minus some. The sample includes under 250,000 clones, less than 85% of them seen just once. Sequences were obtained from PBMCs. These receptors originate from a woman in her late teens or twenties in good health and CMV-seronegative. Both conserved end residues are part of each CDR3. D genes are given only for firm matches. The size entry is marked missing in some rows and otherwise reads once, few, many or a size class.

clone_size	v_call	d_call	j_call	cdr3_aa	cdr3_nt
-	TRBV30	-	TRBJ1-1	CAWRGDTPRTEAFF	TGTGCCTGGAGAGGGGACACTCCTAGAACTGAAGCTTTCTTT
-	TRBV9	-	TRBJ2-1	CASSVSSNPGNEQFF	TGTGCCAGCAGCGTAAGCTCCAATCCGGGCAATGAGCAGTTCTTC
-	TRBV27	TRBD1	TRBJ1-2	CASGQGGGSYTF	TGTGCCAGCGGACAGGGGGGAGGTAGCTACACCTTC
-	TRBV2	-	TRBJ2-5	CASSEMGAQYF	TGTGCCAGCAGTGAAATGGGGGCCCAGTACTTC
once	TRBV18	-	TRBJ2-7	CASSPGTSTYEQYF	TGTGCCAGCTCGCCCGGGACGTCCACCTACGAGCAGTACTTC
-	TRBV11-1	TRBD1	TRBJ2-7	CASSLTGEDEQYF	TGTGCCAGCAGCTTAACAGGGGAAGACGAGCAGTACTTC
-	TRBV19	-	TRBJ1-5	CASLGYSNQPQHF	TGTGCCAGCCTGGGGTATAGCAATCAGCCCCAGCATTTT
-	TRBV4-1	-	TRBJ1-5	CASSQEETAYQPQHF	TGCGCCAGCAGCCAAGAGGAGACAGCATATCAGCCCCAGCATTTT
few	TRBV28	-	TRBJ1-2	CASSPNYGYTF	TGTGCCAGCAGTCCAAACTATGGCTACACCTTC
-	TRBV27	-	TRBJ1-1	CASSLLGLTTEAFF	TGTGCCAGCAGTTTATTAGGGCTAACCACTGAAGCTTTCTTT
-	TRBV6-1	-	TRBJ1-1	CASSVTWNTEAFF	TGTGCCAGCAGTGTTACTTGGAACACTGAAGCTTTCTTT
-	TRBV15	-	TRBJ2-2	CATSRDLPTGELFF	TGTGCCACCAGCAGAGATCTACCTACCGGGGAGCTGTTTTTT
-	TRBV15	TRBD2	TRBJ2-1	CATHGLAEDEQFF	TGTGCCACCCATGGACTAGCAGAAGATGAGCAGTTCTTC
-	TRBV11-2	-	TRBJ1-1	CASSLTANTEAFF	TGTGCCAGCAGCTTGACAGCGAACACTGAAGCTTTCTTT
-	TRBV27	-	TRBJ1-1	CASSSTGTPGTEAFF	TGTGCCAGCAGTTCCACCGGGACCCCGGGCACTGAAGCTTTCTTT
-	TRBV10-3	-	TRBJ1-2	CAISGTENYGYTF	TGTGCCATCAGTGGTACGGAGAACTATGGCTACACCTTC
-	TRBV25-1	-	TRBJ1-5	CASSEAGRGYQPQHF	TGTGCCAGCAGTGAAGCAGGGAGAGGTTATCAGCCCCAGCATTTT
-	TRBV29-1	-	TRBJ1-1	CSVAWTQNTEAFF	TGCAGCGTTGCCTGGACACAGAACACTGAAGCTTTCTTT